Described below is a single TCR beta chain sequence and its context. Per the germline V gene, CDR1 is KGHSH and CDR2 is LQKENI. V gave up 3 bases and J gave up 6 bases; unmatched junction bases: 3. CDR3 length: 15 residues. Together with a sample-barcoded 5' primer, a J-beta primer mix was included in a second PCR lasting roughly 6 to 12 cycles. A template-switch adaptor that had 12 random nucleotides put a tag on each cDNA molecule. A single record per CDR3 protein comes from TCRdb applying MiXCR to the 5' RACE reads. The sample has over 950,000 distinct CDR3 sequences; 30% to 40% are singletons. The data were taken from a study of blood T cells in healthy people across ages. Study-wide context: Template switching captured about one barcoded beta molecule per two T cells.

This sequence was found in a man aged 18 to 29 in good health. The sequenced sample was blood. The chain employs TRBV18 and TRBJ2-1; TRBD2 agrees at 12 bases. The CDR3, as DNA: TGTGCCAGCTCACCGGGACTAGCGGGTATCAATGAGCAGTTCTTC. Amino acids: CASSPGLAGINEQFF.